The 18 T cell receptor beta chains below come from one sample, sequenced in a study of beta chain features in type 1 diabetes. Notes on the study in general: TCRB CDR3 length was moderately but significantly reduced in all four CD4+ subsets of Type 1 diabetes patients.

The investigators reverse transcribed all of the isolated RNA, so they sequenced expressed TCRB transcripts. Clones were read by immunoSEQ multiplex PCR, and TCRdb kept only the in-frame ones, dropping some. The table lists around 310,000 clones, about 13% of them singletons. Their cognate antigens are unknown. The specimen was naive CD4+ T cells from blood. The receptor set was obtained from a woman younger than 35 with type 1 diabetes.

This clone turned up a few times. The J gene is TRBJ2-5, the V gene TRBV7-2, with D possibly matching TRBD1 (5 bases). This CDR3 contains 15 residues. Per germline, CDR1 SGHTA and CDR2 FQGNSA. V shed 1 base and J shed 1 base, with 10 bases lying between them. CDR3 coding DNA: TGTGCCAGCAGCTTAGGTGGTCAGGGCCAAGAGACCCAGTACTTC. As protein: CASSLGGQGQETQYF.

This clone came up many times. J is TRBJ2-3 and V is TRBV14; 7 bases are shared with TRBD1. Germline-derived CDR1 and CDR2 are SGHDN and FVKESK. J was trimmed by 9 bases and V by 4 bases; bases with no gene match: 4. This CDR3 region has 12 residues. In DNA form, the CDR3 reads TGTGCCAGCAGCCGGACAGGCGGGACGCAGTATTTT. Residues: CASSRTGGTQYF.

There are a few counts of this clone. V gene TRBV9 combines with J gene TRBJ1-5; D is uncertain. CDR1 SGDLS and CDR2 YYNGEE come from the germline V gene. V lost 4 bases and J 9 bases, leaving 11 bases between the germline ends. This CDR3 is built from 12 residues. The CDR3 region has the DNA TGTGCCAGCAGCACCATCGGCGGGCCCCAGCATTTT. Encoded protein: CASSTIGGPQHF.

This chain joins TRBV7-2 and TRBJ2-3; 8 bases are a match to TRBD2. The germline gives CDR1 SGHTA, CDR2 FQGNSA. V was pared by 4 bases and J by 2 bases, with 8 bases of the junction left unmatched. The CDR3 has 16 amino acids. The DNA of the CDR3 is TGTGCCAGCAGCTGGAAACTAGCGGCCCACACAGATACGCAGTATTTT. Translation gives CASSWKLAAHTDTQYF.

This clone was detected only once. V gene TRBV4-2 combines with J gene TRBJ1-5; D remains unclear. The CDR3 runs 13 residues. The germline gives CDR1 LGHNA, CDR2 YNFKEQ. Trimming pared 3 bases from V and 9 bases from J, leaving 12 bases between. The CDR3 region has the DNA TGTGCCAGCAGCCAGAGTGGGGAGAGGCCCCAGCATTTT. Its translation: CASSQSGERPQHF.

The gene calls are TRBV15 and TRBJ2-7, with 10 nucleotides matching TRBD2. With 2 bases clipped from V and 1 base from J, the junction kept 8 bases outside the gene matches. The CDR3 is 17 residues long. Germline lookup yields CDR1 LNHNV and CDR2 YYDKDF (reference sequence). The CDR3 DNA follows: TGTGCCACCAGCAGATCAATTTTAGCGGGAGGATCCTACGAGCAGTACTTC. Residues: CATSRSILAGGSYEQYF.

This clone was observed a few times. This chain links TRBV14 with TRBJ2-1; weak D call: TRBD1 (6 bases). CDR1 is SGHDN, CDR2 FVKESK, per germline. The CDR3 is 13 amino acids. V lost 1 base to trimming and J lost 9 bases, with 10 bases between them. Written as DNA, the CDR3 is TGTGCCAGCAGCCAAGTATCCAGGGGTGAGCAGTTCTTC. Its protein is CASSQVSRGEQFF.

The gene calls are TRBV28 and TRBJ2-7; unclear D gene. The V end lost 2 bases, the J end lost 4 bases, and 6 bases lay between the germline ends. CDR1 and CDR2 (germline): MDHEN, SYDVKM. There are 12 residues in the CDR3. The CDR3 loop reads CASSLIMYEQYF. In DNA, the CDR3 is TGTGCCAGCAGTTTAATCATGTACGAGCAGTACTTC.

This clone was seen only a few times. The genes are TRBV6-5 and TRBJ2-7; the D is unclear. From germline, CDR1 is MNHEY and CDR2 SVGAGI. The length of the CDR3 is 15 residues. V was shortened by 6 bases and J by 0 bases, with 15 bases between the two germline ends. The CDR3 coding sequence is TGTGCCAGCAGCCCCAGCGACCCGTTCTCCTACGAGCAGTACTTC. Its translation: CASSPSDPFSYEQYF.

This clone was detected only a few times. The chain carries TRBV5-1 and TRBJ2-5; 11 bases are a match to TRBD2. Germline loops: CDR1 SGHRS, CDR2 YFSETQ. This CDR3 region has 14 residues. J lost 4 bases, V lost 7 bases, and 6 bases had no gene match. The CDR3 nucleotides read TGCGCCAGCGCACTAGCGGGAGCGCCAGAGACCCAGTACTTC. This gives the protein CASALAGAPETQYF. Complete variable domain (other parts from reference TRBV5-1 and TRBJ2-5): KAGVTQTPRYLIKTRGQQVTLSCSPISGHRSVSWYQQTPGQGLQFLFEYFSETQRNKGNFPGRFSGRQFSNSRSEMNVSTLELGDSALYLCASALAGAPETQYFGPGTRLLVL.

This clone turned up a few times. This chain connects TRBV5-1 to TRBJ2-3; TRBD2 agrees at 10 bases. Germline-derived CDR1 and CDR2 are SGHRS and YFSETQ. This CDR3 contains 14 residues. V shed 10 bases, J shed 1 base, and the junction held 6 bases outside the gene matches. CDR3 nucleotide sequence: TGCGCCTGTTCTGGGACTAGCGGCACAGATACGCAGTATTTT. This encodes CACSGTSGTDTQYF.

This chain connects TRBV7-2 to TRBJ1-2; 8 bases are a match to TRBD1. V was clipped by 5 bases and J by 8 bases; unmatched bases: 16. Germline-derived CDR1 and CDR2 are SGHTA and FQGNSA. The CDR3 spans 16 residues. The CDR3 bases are TGTGCCAGCAGCGAGGGTGGGAGTACAGGGGGACAAGGCTACACCTTC. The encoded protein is CASSEGGSTGGQGYTF.

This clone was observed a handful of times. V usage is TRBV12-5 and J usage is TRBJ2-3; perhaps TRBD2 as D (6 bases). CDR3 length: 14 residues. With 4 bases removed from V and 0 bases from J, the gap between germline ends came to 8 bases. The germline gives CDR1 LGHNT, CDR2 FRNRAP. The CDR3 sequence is CASGSGASTDTQYF. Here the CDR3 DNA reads TGTGCTAGTGGTTCGGGAGCTAGCACAGATACGCAGTATTTT. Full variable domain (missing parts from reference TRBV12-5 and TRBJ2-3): DARVTQTPRHKVTEMGQEVTMRCQPILGHNTVFWYRQTMMQGLELLAYFRNRAPLDDSGMPKDRFSAEMPDATLATLKIQPSEPRDSAVYFCASGSGASTDTQYFGPGTRLTVL.

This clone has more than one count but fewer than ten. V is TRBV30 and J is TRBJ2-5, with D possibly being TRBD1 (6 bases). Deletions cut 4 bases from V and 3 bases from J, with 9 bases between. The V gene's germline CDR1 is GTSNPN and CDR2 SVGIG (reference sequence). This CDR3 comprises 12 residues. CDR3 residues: CAWTRGEETQYF. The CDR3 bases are TGTGCCTGGACCAGGGGAGAAGAGACCCAGTACTTC.

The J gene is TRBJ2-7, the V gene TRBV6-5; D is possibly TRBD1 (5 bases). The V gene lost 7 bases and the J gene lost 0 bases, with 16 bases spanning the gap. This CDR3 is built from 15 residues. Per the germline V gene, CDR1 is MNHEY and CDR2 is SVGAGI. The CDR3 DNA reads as TGTGCCAGCAAAAGAGGACACACGAGCTCCTACGAGCAGTACGTC. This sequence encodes CASKRGHTSSYEQYV.

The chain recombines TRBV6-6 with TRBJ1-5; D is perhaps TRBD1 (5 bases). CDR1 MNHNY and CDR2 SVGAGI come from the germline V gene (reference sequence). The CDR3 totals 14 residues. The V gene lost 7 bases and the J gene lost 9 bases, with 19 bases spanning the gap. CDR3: CASTFGGGRRPQHF. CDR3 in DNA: TGTGCCAGCACCTTCGGCGGGGGAAGGCGGCCCCAGCATTTT.

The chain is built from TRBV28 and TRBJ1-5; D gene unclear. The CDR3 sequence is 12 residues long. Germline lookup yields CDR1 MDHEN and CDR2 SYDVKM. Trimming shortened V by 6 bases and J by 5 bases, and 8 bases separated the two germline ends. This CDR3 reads CASREGDQPQHF. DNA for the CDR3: TGTGCCAGCAGGGAGGGCGATCAGCCCCAGCATTTT.

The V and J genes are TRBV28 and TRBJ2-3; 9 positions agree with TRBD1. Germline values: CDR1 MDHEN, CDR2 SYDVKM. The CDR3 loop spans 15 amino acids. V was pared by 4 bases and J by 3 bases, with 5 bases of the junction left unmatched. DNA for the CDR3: TGTGCCAGCAGTTCGCCGGGACAGGGTACAGATACGCAGTATTTT. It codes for CASSSPGQGTDTQYF.